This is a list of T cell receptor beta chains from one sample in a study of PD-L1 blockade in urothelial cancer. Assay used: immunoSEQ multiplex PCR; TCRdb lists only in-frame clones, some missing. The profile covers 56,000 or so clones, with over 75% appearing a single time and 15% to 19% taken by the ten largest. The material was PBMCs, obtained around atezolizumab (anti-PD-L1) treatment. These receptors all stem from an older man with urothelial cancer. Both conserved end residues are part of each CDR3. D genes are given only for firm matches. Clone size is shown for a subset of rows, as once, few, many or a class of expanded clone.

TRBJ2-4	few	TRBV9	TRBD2	CASSVGGSGRADIQYF	TGTGCCAGCAGCGTAGGAGGTAGCGGGAGAGCTGACATTCAGTACTTC
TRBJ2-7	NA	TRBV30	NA	CAWSVQGGRSSSYEQYF	TGTGCCTGGAGTGTCCAAGGGGGACGTTCAAGCTCCTACGAGCAGTACTTC
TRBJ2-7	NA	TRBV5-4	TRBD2	CASSLTSGSYEQYF	TGTGCCAGCAGCTTAACTAGCGGCTCCTACGAGCAGTACTTC
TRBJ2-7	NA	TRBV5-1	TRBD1	CASSRTGTGGYEQYF	TGCGCCAGCAGCCGTACCGGGACAGGGGGCTACGAGCAGTACTTC
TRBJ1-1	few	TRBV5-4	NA	CASSPVNTEAFF	TGTGCCAGCAGCCCGGTGAACACTGAAGCTTTCTTT
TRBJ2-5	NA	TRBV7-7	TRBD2	CASSLGTSGQETQYF	TGTGCCAGCAGCTTAGGGACTAGCGGACAAGAGACCCAGTACTTC
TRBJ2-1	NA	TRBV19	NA	CASSPLARERFNEQFF	TGTGCCAGTAGTCCTCTCGCCCGCGAGAGATTCAATGAGCAGTTCTTC
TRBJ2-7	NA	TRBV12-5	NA	CASGPQGRRAYEQYF	TGTGCTAGTGGTCCGCAGGGAAGACGGGCCTACGAGCAGTACTTC
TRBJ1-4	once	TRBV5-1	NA	CASSAWTALGEKLFF	TGCGCCAGCAGCGCTTGGACAGCCTTGGGGGAAAAACTGTTTTTT
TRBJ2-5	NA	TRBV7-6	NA	CASSTQGSPGETQYF	TGTGCCAGCAGCACACAGGGTTCCCCTGGGGAGACCCAGTACTTC
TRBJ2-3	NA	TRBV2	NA	CASILDGASSVYAYF	TGTGCCAGCATCCTGGACGGAGCTAGTAGCGTATACGCGTATTTT
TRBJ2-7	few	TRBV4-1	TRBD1	CASSLTGQGTDEQYF	TGCGCCAGCAGCCTCACGGGACAGGGAACCGACGAGCAGTACTTC
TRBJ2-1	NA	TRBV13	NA	CASSLRQDNEQFF	TGTGCCAGCAGCTTAAGACAGGACAATGAGCAGTTCTTC
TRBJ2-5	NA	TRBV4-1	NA	CASSQDLETQYF	TGCGCCAGCAGCCAAGATCTCGAGACCCAGTACTTC
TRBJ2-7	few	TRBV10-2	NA	CASSDRVRQSSYEQYF	TGCGCCAGCAGTGACAGGGTCCGCCAAAGCTCCTACGAGCAGTACTTC
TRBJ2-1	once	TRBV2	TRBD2	CASRRPAGGNEQFF	TGTGCCAGCCGAAGGCCAGCGGGAGGCAATGAGCAGTTCTTC
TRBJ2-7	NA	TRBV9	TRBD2	CASSEDRGSSGSYEQYF	TGTGCCAGCAGCGAGGACCGGGGGTCTAGCGGATCCTACGAGCAGTACTTC
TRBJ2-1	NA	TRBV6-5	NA	CASSYSTGEEGNEQFF	TGTGCCAGCAGTTACTCGACGGGGGAGGAGGGCAATGAGCAGTTCTTC
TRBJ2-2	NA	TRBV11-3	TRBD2	CASSPSGSGVGELFF	TGTGCCAGCAGCCCCAGCGGGAGTGGGGTCGGGGAGCTGTTTTTT
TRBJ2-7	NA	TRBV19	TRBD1	CASSAGTGGAYEQYF	TGTGCCAGTAGTGCCGGGACAGGGGGTGCCTACGAGCAGTACTTC
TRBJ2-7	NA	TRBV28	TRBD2	CASSLYAGGPREQYF	TGTGCCAGCAGTTTATACGCGGGAGGGCCCAGGGAGCAGTACTTC
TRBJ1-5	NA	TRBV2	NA	CASSPVGQSGNQPQHF	TGTGCCAGCAGCCCTGTCGGACAGAGCGGCAATCAGCCCCAGCATTTT
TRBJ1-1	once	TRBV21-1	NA	CASSTALGQPNTEAFF	TGTGCCAGCAGCACTGCCCTAGGACAGCCGAACACTGAAGCTTTCTTT
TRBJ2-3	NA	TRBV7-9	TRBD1	CASSLVGQDTDTQYF	TGTGCCAGCAGCTTAGTGGGACAGGACACAGATACGCAGTATTTT
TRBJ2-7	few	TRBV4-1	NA	CASSPLHAGSYEQYF	TGCGCCAGCAGCCCCCTTCATGCGGGCTCCTACGAGCAGTACTTC
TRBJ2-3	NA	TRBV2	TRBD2	CASSDSGTSGNTDTQYF	TGTGCCAGCAGTGATTCGGGGACTAGCGGGAACACAGATACGCAGTATTTT
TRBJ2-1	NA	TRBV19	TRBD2	CASSIFPSGIGDEQFF	TGTGCCAGTAGTATTTTTCCTAGCGGGATAGGGGATGAGCAGTTCTTC
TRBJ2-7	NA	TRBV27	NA	CASSLSGVPAYEQYF	TGTGCCAGCAGTTTATCAGGGGTCCCCGCCTACGAGCAGTACTTC
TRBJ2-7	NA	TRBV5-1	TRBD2	CASSHTSGSVYEQYF	TGCGCCAGCAGCCACACTAGCGGGAGTGTCTACGAGCAGTACTTC
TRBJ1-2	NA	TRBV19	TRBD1	CASSARQGGIYGYTF	TGTGCCAGTAGTGCGAGACAGGGTGGTATCTATGGCTACACCTTC
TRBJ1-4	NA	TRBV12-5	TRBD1	CASGFRGQALFF	TGTGCTAGTGGTTTCAGGGGGCAAGCACTGTTTTTT
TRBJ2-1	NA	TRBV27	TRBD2	CASSSFGRGISGGNEQFF	TGTGCCAGCAGCTCCTTCGGGAGGGGAATATCGGGTGGAAATGAGCAGTTCTTC
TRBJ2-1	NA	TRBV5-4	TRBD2	CASSSSGAGEYNEQFF	TGTGCCAGCAGCTCCTCCGGAGCGGGAGAGTACAATGAGCAGTTCTTC
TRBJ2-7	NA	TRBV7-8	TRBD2	CASSLGWEGQGEQYF	TGTGCCAGCAGCTTGGGATGGGAGGGCCAAGGGGAGCAGTACTTC
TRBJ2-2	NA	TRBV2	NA	CASHRTPSTGELFF	TGTGCCAGCCACAGGACCCCATCCACCGGGGAGCTGTTTTTT
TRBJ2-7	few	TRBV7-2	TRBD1	CASSLGPGGEYEQYF	TGTGCCAGCAGCTTAGGCCCAGGGGGAGAGTACGAGCAGTACTTC
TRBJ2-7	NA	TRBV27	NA	CASGTGGRGEQYF	TGTGCCAGCGGTACCGGCGGGCGGGGCGAGCAGTACTTC
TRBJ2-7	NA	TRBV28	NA	CASSGITSYEQYF	TGTGCCAGCAGCGGTATTACCTCCTACGAGCAGTACTTC